The 14 T cell receptor beta chains reported below all come from one sample, sequenced in a study of T cell changes during pregnancy in multiple sclerosis. Clones were sequenced by immunoSEQ multiplex PCR, and TCRdb holds only the in-frame ones, with some missing. Of tens of thousands of clones listed, approximately 92% are singletons. Sequenced here: peripheral blood, sampled in the third trimester of pregnancy. The source is a female donor in good health, enrolled as a control in a pregnancy study.

The gene calls are TRBV4-1 and TRBJ1-5; weak D call: TRBD1 (5 bases). The CDR3 sequence is 16 residues long. Germline V gene lookup returns CDR1 MGHRA and CDR2 YSYEKL. The V end was cut by 3 bases, the J end by 7 bases, with 19 bases between. The CDR3 loop reads CASSHPLAGMAQPQHF. CDR3 nucleotides: TGCGCCAGCAGCCACCCTTTAGCAGGGATGGCGCAGCCCCAGCATTTT.

The CDR3 coding sequence is TGTGCCATCAGTGGTCTGGGACAGGGTTACATTCAGTACTTC. The encoded protein is CAISGLGQGYIQYF. The J gene is TRBJ2-4, the V gene TRBV10-3, with 9 bases identical to TRBD1. The CDR3 totals 14 residues. Germline V gives CDR1 ENHRY, CDR2 SYGVKD. Losses at the gene ends were 4 bases for V and 8 bases for J; bases not matched to a gene: 6.

The chain employs TRBV4-1 and TRBJ2-1; 11 bases are shared with TRBD2. J gave up 12 bases and V 0 bases, and 16 bases lay outside the gene matches. Germline lookup yields CDR1 MGHRA and CDR2 YSYEKL. This CDR3 region has 18 residues. The CDR3 DNA sequence: TGCGCCAGCAGCCAAGATGCCGGTGGGCTAGCGGGGGGCTGGGCGCAGTTCTTC. Translated: CASSQDAGGLAGGWAQFF.

This clone was seen just once. This sequence joins TRBV5-6 and TRBJ2-3; D remains unclear. Trimming shortened V by 4 bases and J by 0 bases, and 6 bases separated the two germline ends. The CDR3 extends over 13 amino acids. The germline gives CDR1 SGHDT, CDR2 YYEEEE. CDR3 nucleotide sequence: TGTGCCAGCAGCGTTAGAAGCACAGATACGCAGTATTTT. It translates to CASSVRSTDTQYF.

The chain combines TRBV19 with TRBJ1-4, with 8 bases lining up with TRBD1. The length of the CDR3 is 15 residues. Germline V gives CDR1 LNHDA, CDR2 SQIVND (reference sequence). Germline trimming cut 6 bases from V and 7 bases from J; bases unmatched to any gene: 10. As DNA, the CDR3 is TGTGCCAGTAGCCTGAGGACAGGGTTAACTGAAAAACTGTTTTTT. This encodes CASSLRTGLTEKLFF.

The gene calls are TRBV7-2 and TRBJ1-1; unclear D gene. The length of the CDR3 is 12 residues. CDR1 SGHTA and CDR2 FQGNSA come from the germline V gene. Trimming took 5 bases from V and 8 from J, leaving 12 bases between them. Here the CDR3 reads CASSAQTGEAFF. The DNA of the CDR3 is TGTGCCAGCAGCGCTCAGACGGGAGAAGCTTTCTTT.

This chain connects TRBV29-1 to TRBJ1-1, with D possibly matching TRBD1 (5 bases). The V and J ends lost 6 bases and 3 bases respectively, with 8 bases between them. Germline CDR1 and CDR2: SQVTM and ANQGSEA. CDR3 length equals 11 residues. The CDR3, as DNA: TGCAGCGTACAAGGGGACACTGAAGCTTTCTTT. It codes for CSVQGDTEAFF.

V is TRBV4-1 and J is TRBJ1-3; D gene uncertain. Between the trimmed V and J ends, which lost 3 bases and 1 base, there was a span of 4 bases. Germline V lookup: CDR1 MGHRA, CDR2 YSYEKL. This CDR3 spans 13 amino acids. This CDR3 reads CASSQRSGNTIYF. CDR3 bases: TGCGCCAGCAGCCAGCGATCTGGAAACACCATATATTTT.

J is TRBJ2-2 and V is TRBV7-9, with 7 bases lining up with TRBD1. There are 15 residues in the CDR3. Looked up from germline, CDR1 is SEHNR and CDR2 is FQNEAQ (reference sequence). Germline trimming cut 3 bases from V and 5 bases from J; bases unmatched to any gene: 6. The DNA for the CDR3 is TGTGCCAGCAGCTTCCGGACAGGAAGTACCGGGGAGCTGTTTTTT. It encodes CASSFRTGSTGELFF. Supplemented by reference TRBV7-9 and TRBJ2-2, the full variable domain reads DTGVSQNPRHKITKRGQNVTFRCDPISEHNRLYWYRQTLGQGPEFLTYFQNEAQLEKSRLLSDRFSAERPKGSFSTLEIQRTEQGDSAMYLCASSFRTGSTGELFFGEGSRLTVL.

This clone has only one observation. This chain joins TRBV19 and TRBJ2-4, with TRBD2 matching over 8 bases. Trimming at V came to 7 bases and at J to 13 bases, leaving 9 bases not matched to a gene. The germline gives CDR1 LNHDA, CDR2 SQIVND (reference sequence). CDR3 length: 12 amino acids. This CDR3 reads CASNGNSGAQYF. For the CDR3, the DNA is TGTGCCAGTAATGGTAATAGCGGGGCCCAGTACTTC.

The rearrangement uses TRBV19 and TRBJ1-5; maybe TRBD1 (5 bases). Deletions cut 1 base from V and 4 bases from J, with 23 bases between. The CDR3 has 19 amino acids. Looked up from germline, CDR1 is LNHDA and CDR2 is SQIVND (reference sequence). This CDR3 is CASSIGPVRARPGNQPQHF. The CDR3 region has the DNA TGTGCCAGTAGTATAGGACCTGTCAGGGCCCGACCTGGGAATCAGCCCCAGCATTTT.

This clone appeared once. This chain connects TRBV21-1 to TRBJ2-4; the DNA was not used to check the table's D call, TRBD1. TRBV21-1 is tagged as a pseudogene. The CDR3 is 15 residues long. CDR3 coding DNA: TGTGCCAGCAGCAAAGTGAGGGGGGCCAAAAACATTCAGTACTTC. Its translation is CASSKVRGAKNIQYF.

The rearrangement uses TRBV30 and TRBJ1-1; 10 nucleotides align to TRBD1. The CDR3 totals 16 residues. The junction had 15 bases not matched to a gene; V was cut back by 5 bases and J by 6 bases. Looked up from germline, CDR1 is GTSNPN and CDR2 is SVGIG (reference sequence). CDR3 sequence (DNA): TGTGCCTGGCTAGTGGGGACAGGGGCAGCTGGGGCTGAAGCTTTCTTT. This gives the protein CAWLVGTGAAGAEAFF. Looking up the rest from reference TRBV30 and TRBJ1-1 gives the full variable domain: SQTIHQWPATLVQPVGSPLSLECTVEGTSNPNLYWYRQAAGRGLQLLFYSVGIGQISSEVPQNLSASRPQDRQFILSSKKLLLSDSGFYLCAWLVGTGAAGAEAFFGQGTRLTVV.

CDR3 bases: TGCAGCGTTGCGGCAGGGATCCACAATGAGCAGTTCTTC. Amino acids: CSVAAGIHNEQFF. The chain is built from TRBV29-1 and TRBJ2-1; D may be TRBD1 (5 bases). Germline loops: CDR1 SQVTM, CDR2 ANQGSEA. V was pared by 4 bases and J by 5 bases, with 12 bases between. CDR3 size: 13 residues.